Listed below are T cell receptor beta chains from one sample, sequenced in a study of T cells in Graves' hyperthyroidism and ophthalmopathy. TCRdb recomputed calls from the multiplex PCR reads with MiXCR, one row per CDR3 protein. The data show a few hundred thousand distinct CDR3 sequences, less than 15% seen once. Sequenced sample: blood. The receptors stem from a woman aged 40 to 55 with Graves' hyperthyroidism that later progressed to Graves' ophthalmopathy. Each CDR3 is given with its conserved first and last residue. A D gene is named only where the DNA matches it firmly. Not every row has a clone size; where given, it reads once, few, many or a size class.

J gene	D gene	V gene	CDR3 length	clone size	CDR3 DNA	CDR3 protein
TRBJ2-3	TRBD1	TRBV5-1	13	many	TGCGCCAGCAGGACAGGGGGCACAGATACGCAGTATTTT	CASRTGGTDTQYF
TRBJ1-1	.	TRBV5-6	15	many	TGTGCCAGCAGCTTGGCCGGGGGAAGGAAGACTGAAGCTTTCTTT	CASSLAGGRKTEAFF
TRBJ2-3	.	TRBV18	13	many	TGTGCCAGCTCACCTGAGGGTGCTGATACGCAGTATTTT	CASSPEGADTQYF
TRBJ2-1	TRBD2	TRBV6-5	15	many	TGTGCCAGCAGTTACTCCCGGGACTACGACAATGAGCAGTTCTTC	CASSYSRDYDNEQFF
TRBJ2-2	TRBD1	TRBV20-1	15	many	TGCAGTGCTAGAGATATGGGACAGGGTACCGGGGAGCTGTTTTTT	CSARDMGQGTGELFF
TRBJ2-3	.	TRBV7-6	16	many	TGTGCCAGCAGCTCCCTTTCGGGAGCGAACACAGATACGCAGTATTTT	CASSSLSGANTDTQYF
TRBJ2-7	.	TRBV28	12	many	TGTGCCAGCAGCTTCGAGGGTACCGAGCAGTACTTC	CASSFEGTEQYF
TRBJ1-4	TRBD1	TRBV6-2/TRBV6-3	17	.	TGTGACAGCAGTCGTCGGGACAGGGGTGCAACTAATGAAAAACTGTTTTTT	CDSSRRDRGATNEKLFF
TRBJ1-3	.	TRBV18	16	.	TGTGCCAGCTCACCACCGGATGCGCTTTCTGGAAACACCATATATTTT	CASSPPDALSGNTIYF
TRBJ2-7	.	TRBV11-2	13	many	TGTGCCAGCAGCCCCGGACTATACCACGAGCAGTACTTC	CASSPGLYHEQYF
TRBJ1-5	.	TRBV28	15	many	TGTGCCAGCAGTGCACAAACCGGGGGTAATCAGCCCCAGCATTTT	CASSAQTGGNQPQHF
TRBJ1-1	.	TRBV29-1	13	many	TGCAGCGTTGACACTGGTGGTCTAACTGAAGCTTTCTTT	CSVDTGGLTEAFF
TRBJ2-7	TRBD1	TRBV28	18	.	TGTGCCAGCAGTTTATATCGGGGGAAGGGACAGGGGGCCTACGAGCAGTACTTC	CASSLYRGKGQGAYEQYF
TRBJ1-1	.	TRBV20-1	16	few	TGCAGTGCTCCTAACCCGCAAGAGGGGGGAAACACTGAAGCTTTCTTT	CSAPNPQEGGNTEAFF
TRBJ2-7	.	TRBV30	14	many	TGTGCCTGGAGGACTGTAGGCGCCTCTTACGAGCAGTACTTC	CAWRTVGASYEQYF
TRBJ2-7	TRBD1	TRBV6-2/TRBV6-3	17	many	TGTGCCAGCAGTTACGGAGGACAGGGTTGGGCAGGTTACGAGCAGTACTTC	CASSYGGQGWAGYEQYF